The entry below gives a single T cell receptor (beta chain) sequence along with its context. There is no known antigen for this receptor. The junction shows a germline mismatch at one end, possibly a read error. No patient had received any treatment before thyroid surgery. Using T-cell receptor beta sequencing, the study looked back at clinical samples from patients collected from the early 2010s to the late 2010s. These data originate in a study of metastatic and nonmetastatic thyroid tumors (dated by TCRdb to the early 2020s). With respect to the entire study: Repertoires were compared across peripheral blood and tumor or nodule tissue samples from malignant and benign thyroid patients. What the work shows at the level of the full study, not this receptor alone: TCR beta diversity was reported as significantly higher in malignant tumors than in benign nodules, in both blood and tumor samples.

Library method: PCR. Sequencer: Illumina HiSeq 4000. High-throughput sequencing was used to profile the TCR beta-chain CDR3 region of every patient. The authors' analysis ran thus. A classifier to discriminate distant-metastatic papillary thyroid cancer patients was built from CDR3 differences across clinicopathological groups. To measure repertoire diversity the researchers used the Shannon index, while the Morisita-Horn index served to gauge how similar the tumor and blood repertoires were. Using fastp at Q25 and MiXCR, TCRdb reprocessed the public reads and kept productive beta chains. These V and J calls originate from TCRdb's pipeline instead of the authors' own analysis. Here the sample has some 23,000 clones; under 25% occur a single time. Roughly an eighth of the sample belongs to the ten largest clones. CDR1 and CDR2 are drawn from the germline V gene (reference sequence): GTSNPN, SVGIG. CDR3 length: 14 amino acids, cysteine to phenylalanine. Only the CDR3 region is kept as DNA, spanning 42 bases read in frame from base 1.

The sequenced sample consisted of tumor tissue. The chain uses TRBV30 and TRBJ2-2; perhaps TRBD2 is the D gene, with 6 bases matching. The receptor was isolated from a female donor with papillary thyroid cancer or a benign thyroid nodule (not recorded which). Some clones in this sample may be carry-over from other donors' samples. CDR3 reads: CAWSVRTGHRELLF. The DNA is TGTGCCTGGAGTGTTAGGACCGGCCACCGGGAGCTGCTTTTT.